This T cell receptor beta chain was identified during a study of cytomegalovirus exposure and HLA in healthy donors. Study-level points and caveats: In a later analysis, TCR beta V- and J-gene trimming showed a link to a missense DCLRE1C variant. Highly shared sequence variants in one cluster were likely a sequencing artifact. An analysis done earlier found most TCR beta V segments productive about 87% or about 30% of the time. Cytomegalovirus association was listed for about 180 TCR beta chains.

V gave up 5 bases and J gave up 0 bases, with 13 bases separating them. The CDR3 has 15 amino acids. CDR1 is KGHSH and CDR2 is LQKENI in the germline V gene. As to this clone: Its antigen is as yet unknown.

In the PCR, 60 Vbeta and 13 Jbeta primers were used. Generated by immunoSEQ multiplex PCR, the TCRdb table keeps only in-frame clones and is missing some. The data contain about 170,000 clones, about 85% of them seen just once; the ten biggest clones take up roughly 2.2%. The TCR sequence derives from a man aged 18 to 35 in good health and CMV-seropositive. Sequencing was carried out using PBMCs. The chain links TRBV18 to TRBJ1-1, with D tentatively TRBD1 (5 bases). For the CDR3, the DNA is TGTGCCAGCTCATCCGCCGACAGACTGAACACTGAAGCTTTCTTT. Amino acids: CASSSADRLNTEAFF.